One and the same sample provided the 9 T cell receptor beta chains below, sequenced in a study of T cell responses to AZD1222 COVID-19 vaccine. Sequencing used immunoSEQ multiplex PCR; TCRdb keeps in-frame clones, though not all of them. The sample holds 200,000 or so clones, approximately 94% seen once. Sequenced here: peripheral blood, sampled on day 0 of AZD1222 vaccination. These receptors were collected from an adult in good health.

This clone was picked up one time. This chain joins TRBV12-3 or TRBV12-4 and TRBJ2-2, with D hard to call. The CDR3 runs to 12 residues. V lost 3 bases, J lost 5 bases, and 4 bases lay in between. The CDR3: CASSFPTGELFF. The CDR3 nucleotides are TGTGCCAGCAGTTTCCCGACCGGGGAGCTGTTTTTT.

Note on this clone: The same CDR3 arises from other DNA sequences in this sample as well. V gene TRBV19 combines with J gene TRBJ2-3; no reliable D call. The CDR3 runs to 12 residues. Trimming removed 6 bases at V and 2 bases at J, with 6 bases between. Germline-derived CDR1 and CDR2 are LNHDA and SQIVND (reference sequence). This CDR3 is CASSRDTDTQYF. The CDR3 DNA reads TGTGCCAGTAGCAGAGACACAGATACGCAGTATTTT.

This sequence joins TRBV6-5 and TRBJ1-2; 11 positions match TRBD1. Germline lookup yields CDR1 MNHEY and CDR2 SVGAGI. The CDR3 has 15 residues. V dropped 4 bases and J dropped 3; count of bases not matched to a gene: 4. Here the CDR3 DNA reads TGTGCCAGCAGTTGGACAGGGGGCTCCTACTATGGCTACACCTTC. Translation gives CASSWTGGSYYGYTF.

V is TRBV19 and J is TRBJ2-7; 7 bases are a match to TRBD1. From germline, CDR1 is LNHDA and CDR2 SQIVND (reference sequence). Trimming cost V 4 bases and J 4 bases; bases outside gene matches: 7. The CDR3 has 14 residues. The CDR3 region has the DNA TGTGCCAGTAGTAACAGGGGCAACTCGTACGAGCAGTACTTC. Amino acid sequence: CASSNRGNSYEQYF. The complete variable domain, with remaining parts taken from reference TRBV19 and TRBJ2-7, reads DGGITQSPKYLFRKEGQNVTLSCEQNLNHDAMYWYRQDPGQGLRLIYYSQIVNDFQKGDIAEGYSVSREKKESFPLTVTSAQKNPTAFYLCASSNRGNSYEQYFGPGTRLTVT.

The chain links TRBV28 to TRBJ1-5; D is undetermined. Germline CDR1 reads MDHEN; CDR2 reads SYDVKM. V shed 1 base and J shed 2 bases, with 12 bases lying between them. The CDR3 is 16 residues long. The CDR3 DNA reads TGTGCCAGCAGTTTATCATCTCGTTGGGGCAATCAGCCCCAGCATTTT. Amino acid sequence: CASSLSSRWGNQPQHF.

V usage is TRBV7-2 and J usage is TRBJ2-2; D gene unclear. The V and J ends lost 5 bases and 1 base respectively, with 8 bases between them. The CDR3 has 14 amino acids. Germline V gene data show CDR1 as SGHTA and CDR2 as FQGNSA. CDR3 DNA: TGTGCCAGCAGCCCGGACCAGAACACCGGGGAGCTGTTTTTT. Residues: CASSPDQNTGELFF.

V and J are TRBV9 and TRBJ1-4; no firm D call. The CDR3 is made up of 14 amino acids. Trimming left V 0 bases short and J 5 bases short, with 8 bases between. CDR1 is SGDLS, CDR2 YYNGEE, per germline. Here the CDR3 DNA reads TGTGCCAGCAGCGTAGGTGGAGGAAATGAAAAACTGTTTTTT. It is translated as CASSVGGGNEKLFF.

The V call is TRBV28, the J call TRBJ2-7; D is perhaps TRBD1 (5 bases). CDR3 length: 12 residues. The V gene's germline CDR1 is MDHEN and CDR2 SYDVKM. Trimming stripped 3 bases from V and 6 bases from J, with 9 bases between. The CDR3 coding sequence is TGTGCCAGCAGTTTGCGACAGACCGAGCAGTACTTC. Its protein is CASSLRQTEQYF. Supplemented by reference TRBV28 and TRBJ2-7, the full variable domain reads DVKVTQSSRYLVKRTGEKVFLECVQDMDHENMFWYRQDPGLGLRLIYFSYDVKMKEKGDIPEGYSVSREKKERFSLILESASTNQTSMYLCASSLRQTEQYFGPGTRLTVT.

Turning to this clone: The junction shows a germline mismatch at one end, possibly a read error. CDR3 DNA: TGTGCTAGCAGCTTAGCGGGGCAGGCTTGGGAGACCCAGTACTTC. Translating gives CASSLAGQAWETQYF. V gene TRBV7-7 combines with J gene TRBJ2-5; 8 bases fit TRBD2. CDR1 and CDR2 (germline): SSHAT, FNYEAQ (reference sequence). This CDR3 spans 15 amino acids.